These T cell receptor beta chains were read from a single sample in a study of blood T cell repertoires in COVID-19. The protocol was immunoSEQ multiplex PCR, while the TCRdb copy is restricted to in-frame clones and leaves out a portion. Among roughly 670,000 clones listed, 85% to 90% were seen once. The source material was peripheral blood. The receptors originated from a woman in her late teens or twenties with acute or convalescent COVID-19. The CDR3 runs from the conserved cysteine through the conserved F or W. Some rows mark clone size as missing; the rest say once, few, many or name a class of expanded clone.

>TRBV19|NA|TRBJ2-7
CASSPRDRVYYGSYEQYF
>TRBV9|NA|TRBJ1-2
CASSPPPTGHSYGYTF
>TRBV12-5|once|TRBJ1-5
CASGLSVGWDTDQPQHF
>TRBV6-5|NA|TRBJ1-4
CASSSWGEVDEKLFF
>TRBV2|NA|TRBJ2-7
CASRQGAYEQYF
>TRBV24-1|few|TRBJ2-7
CATSDLRRGGFYEQYF
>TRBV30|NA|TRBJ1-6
CAWSVRGQRVSYNSPLHF
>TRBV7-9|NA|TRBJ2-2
CASSKLATSTGELFF
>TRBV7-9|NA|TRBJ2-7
CASSGRTGEQYF
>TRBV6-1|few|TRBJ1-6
CASSVPAGVPYNSPLHF
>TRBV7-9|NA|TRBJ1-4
CASSSDRGISEKLFF
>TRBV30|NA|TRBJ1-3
CAWSAASLGNTIYF
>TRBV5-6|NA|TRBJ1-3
CASSLDGRRGNTIYF
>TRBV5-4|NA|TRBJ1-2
CASSGGTGVGYTF
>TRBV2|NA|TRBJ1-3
CASSLDRPGNTIYF
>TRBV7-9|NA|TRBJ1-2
CASSDLTGYANYGYTF
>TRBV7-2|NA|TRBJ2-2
CASSLAGVENTGELFF
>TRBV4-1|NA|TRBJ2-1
CASSQDQGLAGPYNEQFF
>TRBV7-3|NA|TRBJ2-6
CASSLGTGANVLTF
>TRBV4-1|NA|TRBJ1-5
CASSPAGTGHLNQPQHF
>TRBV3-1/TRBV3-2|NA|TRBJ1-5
CASSPQQLNQPQHF
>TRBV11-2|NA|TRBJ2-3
CASSLVSGVGTDTQYF
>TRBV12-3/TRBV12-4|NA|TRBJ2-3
CASSRDTRTQYF
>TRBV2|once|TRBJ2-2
CASSKTATGELFF
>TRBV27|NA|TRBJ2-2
CASSQTIPTGRTGELFF
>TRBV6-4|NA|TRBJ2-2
CASSDSPTSPGELFF
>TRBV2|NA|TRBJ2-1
CASGAVTGYNEQFF
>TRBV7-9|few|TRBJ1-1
CASSSAGSEAFF